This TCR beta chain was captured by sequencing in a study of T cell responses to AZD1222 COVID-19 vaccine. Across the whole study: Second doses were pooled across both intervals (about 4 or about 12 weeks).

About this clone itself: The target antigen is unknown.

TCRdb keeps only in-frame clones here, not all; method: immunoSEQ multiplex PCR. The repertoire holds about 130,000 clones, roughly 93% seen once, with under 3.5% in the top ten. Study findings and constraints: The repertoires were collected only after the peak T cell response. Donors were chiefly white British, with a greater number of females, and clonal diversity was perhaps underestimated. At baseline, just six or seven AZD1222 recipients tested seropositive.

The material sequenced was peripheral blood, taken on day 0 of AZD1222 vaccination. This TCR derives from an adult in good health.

For the CDR3, the DNA is TGTGCCAGCAGTGAAATTCGGTCTAGCGGGCCCAATGAGCAGTTCTTC. Residues: CASSEIRSSGPNEQFF. The chain is built from TRBV6-1 and TRBJ2-1, with 8 bases aligning to TRBD2. Unmatched junction bases numbered 9, after V lost 2 bases and J lost 6 bases. The CDR3 is 16 residues long. CDR1 MNHNS and CDR2 SASEGT come from the germline V gene.